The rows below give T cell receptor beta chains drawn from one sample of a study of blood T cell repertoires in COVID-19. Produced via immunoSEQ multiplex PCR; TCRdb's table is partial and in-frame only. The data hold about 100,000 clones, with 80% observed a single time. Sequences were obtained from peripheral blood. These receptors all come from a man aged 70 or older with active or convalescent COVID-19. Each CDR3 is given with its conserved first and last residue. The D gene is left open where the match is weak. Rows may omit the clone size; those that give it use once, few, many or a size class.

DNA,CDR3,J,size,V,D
TGTGCCAGCAGCTTAGGGACAGGGGGTGAAGCTTTCTTT,CASSLGTGGEAFF,TRBJ1-1,once,TRBV11-2,TRBD1
TGTGCCACCAGTATCGGCAGGGGTGATTTACCCGGGGAGCTGTTTTTT,CATSIGRGDLPGELFF,TRBJ2-2,-,TRBV24-1,-
TGTGCCAGCAGTTATCGCGGGGGCTGGAACACCGGGGAGCTGTTTTTT,CASSYRGGWNTGELFF,TRBJ2-2,-,TRBV6-2/TRBV6-3,-
TGTGCCAGCAGCACCAGGTCCGGGGCCAACGTCCTGACTTTC,CASSTRSGANVLTF,TRBJ2-6,-,TRBV7-3,-
TGTGCCAGCACCGTTTCTAGCGGTTCCTACAATGAGCAGTTCTTC,CASTVSSGSYNEQFF,TRBJ2-1,few,TRBV11-2,TRBD2
TGTGCCAGCAGTTACTCGGACAGGGGATCCTACGAGCAGTACTTC,CASSYSDRGSYEQYF,TRBJ2-7,-,TRBV6-2/TRBV6-3,TRBD1
TGTGCCAGCCCCCCTATGGGCAATCAGCCCCAGCATTTT,CASPPMGNQPQHF,TRBJ1-5,-,TRBV25-1,-
TGCGCCAGCAGGGGACTAGCGGCCACCGGGGAGCTGTTTTTT,CASRGLAATGELFF,TRBJ2-2,-,TRBV5-1,TRBD2
TGCGCCAGCAGCTTGGGTACGGGGGTAATCGGCGACATTCAGTACTTC,CASSLGTGVIGDIQYF,TRBJ2-4,-,TRBV5-1,-
TGTGCCACCAGTATAGCGGGGGGGGGTACAGATACGCAGTATTTT,CATSIAGGGTDTQYF,TRBJ2-3,-,TRBV24-1,TRBD2
TGTGCCATAGGGACTGGGGAAAAACTGTTTTTT,CAIGTGEKLFF,TRBJ1-4,-,TRBV28,-
TGTGCCAGCAGTTTATCTTTTCAGGGGGCGAGAGCGAACACTGAAGCTTTCTTT,CASSLSFQGARANTEAFF,TRBJ1-1,-,TRBV28,TRBD1
TGTGCCAGCAGCTCGGCTAGCGGGGGGCTTAACACCGGGGAGCTGTTTTTT,CASSSASGGLNTGELFF,TRBJ2-2,-,TRBV5-4,TRBD2
TGTGCCAGCAGTGGGACAGGGGGCGCCGCGTATAATTCACCCCTCCACTTT,CASSGTGGAAYNSPLHF,TRBJ1-6,-,TRBV6-1,TRBD1
TGTGCCAGCAGAGCGACAGGGGTGACTGAAGCTTTCTTT,CASRATGVTEAFF,TRBJ1-1,-,TRBV2,TRBD1
TGTGCCAGCTCACCGCAACCTCCATCACCAGGGACCTACGAGCAGTACTTC,CASSPQPPSPGTYEQYF,TRBJ2-7,-,TRBV18,-
TGTGCCAGCAGCTTATTGGGGGGGGCTTCCTGGGCCGAGCAGTACTTC,CASSLLGGASWAEQYF,TRBJ2-7,-,TRBV7-9,-
TGTGCCAGCAGCTTAGCGTGGCGGGGCCTAGCCAAAAACATTCAGTACTTC,CASSLAWRGLAKNIQYF,TRBJ2-4,-,TRBV7-8,-
TGTGCCAGCAGCCCGAGCGGGAGAGGCCACCATGAGCAGTTCTTC,CASSPSGRGHHEQFF,TRBJ2-1,-,TRBV11-2,TRBD2
TGCGCCAGCAGCTTGCAATTTTCAGGGCTCACTGAAGCTTTCTTT,CASSLQFSGLTEAFF,TRBJ1-1,-,TRBV5-1,-
TGTGCCAGCTCACCTCTAGCGGGAGGGCTAGCAGATACGCAGTATTTT,CASSPLAGGLADTQYF,TRBJ2-3,-,TRBV18,TRBD2
TGTGCCAGCAGTTTAGGGCTAGCGAGTGAGCAGTTCTTC,CASSLGLASEQFF,TRBJ2-1,-,TRBV27,-
TGTGCCAGCAGCTCCTTATCCAGGGGCGGCAATCAGCCCCAGCATTTT,CASSSLSRGGNQPQHF,TRBJ1-5,-,TRBV7-6,-
TGTGCCAGCAGCTTAGCTGACAGGGCGAGCACAGATACGCAGTATTTT,CASSLADRASTDTQYF,TRBJ2-3,-,TRBV11-2,TRBD1
TGTGCCAGCAGCCAAGCCCCGGGACACCCGAGCTCCTACGAGCAGTACTTC,CASSQAPGHPSSYEQYF,TRBJ2-7,-,TRBV3-1/TRBV3-2,-
TGTGCCAGCAGTCGGGACAGGGAAACTGAAAAACTGTTTTTT,CASSRDRETEKLFF,TRBJ1-4,once,TRBV6-5,TRBD1
TGTGCCAGCAGCTCCCCTGGTGGGACTAGGGTTCGGGGGGACGAGCAGTACTTC,CASSSPGGTRVRGDEQYF,TRBJ2-7,few,TRBV7-9,TRBD2
TGTGCCAGCAGTAACACCGTAGCGGGAGAGCAGTACTTC,CASSNTVAGEQYF,TRBJ2-7,many,TRBV27,TRBD2
TGTGCCAGCTCACTCGGGACAGGTGAAGCCTACAATGAGCAGTTCTTC,CASSLGTGEAYNEQFF,TRBJ2-1,-,TRBV18,TRBD1
TGTGCCAGCAGCGTTGACAGCTTCTCTGGAAACACCATATATTTT,CASSVDSFSGNTIYF,TRBJ1-3,-,TRBV9,-
TGTGCCAGCTCACCACCACAGGGCTCCTACGAGCAGTACTTC,CASSPPQGSYEQYF,TRBJ2-7,-,TRBV18,-
TGTGCCAGCAGCTCGACAGGTATTACGGGAAATGAGCAGTTCTTC,CASSSTGITGNEQFF,TRBJ2-1,-,TRBV5-4,-
TGTGCCAGCAGTAACGGACAGGCCCTCTCCTACGAGCAGTACTTC,CASSNGQALSYEQYF,TRBJ2-7,-,TRBV7-2,TRBD1
TGTGCCAGCAGCTTAGGGACAGCTGCGAACTATGGCTACACCTTC,CASSLGTAANYGYTF,TRBJ1-2,-,TRBV7-2,-
TGTGCCAGCAGCTCGTCCTTTAGCGGGTCGTTGGGCACAGATACGCAGTATTTT,CASSSSFSGSLGTDTQYF,TRBJ2-3,-,TRBV7-2,TRBD2
TGTGCCAGCAGCTTTCCGATAGCGGGCTCCTACAATGAGCAGTTCTTC,CASSFPIAGSYNEQFF,TRBJ2-1,-,TRBV12-1,-
TGCGCCAGCAGCTTGGAAACGGGTGAGCAGTTCTTC,CASSLETGEQFF,TRBJ2-1,few,TRBV5-1,-
TGTGCCACCAGTGATCCGGGACTAGCGGGAGGTTGGGGTGAGCAGTTCTTC,CATSDPGLAGGWGEQFF,TRBJ2-1,-,TRBV24-1,TRBD2
TGTGCCAGCAGTGACCGTGAAAAACTGTTTTTT,CASSDREKLFF,TRBJ1-4,once,TRBV6-1,-
TGTGCCAGCAGCGTAGATCCCTTACAACAGGGGTCTGGAAACACCATATATTTT,CASSVDPLQQGSGNTIYF,TRBJ1-3,-,TRBV9,TRBD1
TGTGCCAGCAGCCACCAACAGGGCTTGAACACTGAAGCTTTCTTT,CASSHQQGLNTEAFF,TRBJ1-1,many,TRBV13,-
TGCAGCGTTGCACGCGGGGCTCTCACTGAAGCTTTCTTT,CSVARGALTEAFF,TRBJ1-1,few,TRBV29-1,-
TGTGCTAGTGGCCTCTACGAGCAGTACTTC,CASGLYEQYF,TRBJ2-7,-,TRBV12-5,-
TGTGCCAGCAGCCCTCGGACAGGGGGGACCGGGGAGCTGTTTTTT,CASSPRTGGTGELFF,TRBJ2-2,-,TRBV7-2,TRBD1
TGTGCCGCAGGGACTCCGGAGCAGTTCTTC,CAAGTPEQFF,TRBJ2-1,-,TRBV2,-
TGTGCCAGCAGCTTAGGTAATAGCGGAGATACGCAGTATTTT,CASSLGNSGDTQYF,TRBJ2-3,-,TRBV11-3,-
TGTGCCAGCAGCTTAGTTGGGACAGGGTACGAAAAACTGTTTTTT,CASSLVGTGYEKLFF,TRBJ1-4,-,TRBV7-8,TRBD1
TGTGCCAGCAGTTACTCAGAGGGAAGCGGCTACACCTTC,CASSYSEGSGYTF,TRBJ1-2,-,TRBV6-5,-
TGCGCCAGCAGCCAAGTAGTATCTGGGCAGGGCGGCTATGGCTACACCTTC,CASSQVVSGQGGYGYTF,TRBJ1-2,-,TRBV4-1,-
TGTGCCAGCAGCCAGACGACAGCCTCTGGGGCCAACGTCCTGACTTTC,CASSQTTASGANVLTF,TRBJ2-6,-,TRBV11-2,-